Each of the 21 T cell receptor beta chains below was sequenced from the same sample in a study of CD8 T cells in Susac syndrome. The RNA input was roughly 0.45 to 1 ug, and it was reverse transcribed with random hexamers. TCRdb passed the immunoSEQ multiplex PCR reads through MiXCR, listing each CDR3 protein once. The sample has around 190,000 distinct CDR3 sequences; roughly 92% are singletons. Sequencing was done on a sample of CD4+ T cells from PBMCs. The receptor set was obtained from a human donor in good health.

The gene calls are TRBV5-4 and TRBJ2-5, with D tentatively TRBD2 (6 bases). This CDR3 is 14 amino acids long. Germline CDR1 reads SGHNT; CDR2 reads YYREEE (reference sequence). Deletions cut 0 bases from V and 3 bases from J, with 9 bases between. CDR3 region: CASSLGSGEETQYF. DNA for the CDR3: TGTGCCAGCAGCTTGGGGTCGGGGGAAGAGACCCAGTACTTC.

The V call is TRBV7-9, the J call TRBJ1-1; D is uncertain. CDR3 size: 15 residues. Trimming removed 5 bases at V and 0 bases at J, with 13 bases between. The germline gives CDR1 SEHNR, CDR2 FQNEAQ (reference sequence). The CDR3 here is CASSPQTPMNTEAFF. CDR3 bases: TGTGCCAGCAGCCCACAGACCCCCATGAACACTGAAGCTTTCTTT.

CDR3 residues: CASSLLRRQGQETQYF. DNA for the CDR3: TGTGCCAGCAGCCTCCTCCGGCGGCAGGGCCAAGAGACCCAGTACTTC. V and J are TRBV28 and TRBJ2-5, with a weak D call TRBD1 (5 bases). CDR1 MDHEN and CDR2 SYDVKM come from the germline V gene. V lost 6 bases to trimming and J lost 1 base, with 18 bases between them. This CDR3 region has 16 residues.

The gene calls are TRBV5-4 and TRBJ2-1, with D hard to call. The CDR3 is 15 residues long. CDR1 is SGHNT and CDR2 is YYREEE in the germline V gene (reference sequence). The ends were cut back, 0 bases at V and 0 bases at J, with 7 bases in the middle. The CDR3 DNA reads TGTGCCAGCAGCTTGGCCGCTAGCTCCTACAATGAGCAGTTCTTC. It specifies CASSLAASSYNEQFF.

V is TRBV29-1 and J is TRBJ2-3; TRBD2 matches 9 bases. The CDR3 spans 18 residues. Per germline, CDR1 SQVTM and CDR2 ANQGSEA. The ends lost 0 bases at V and 0 bases at J; junction bases unmatched: 10. CDR3 loop: CSVEDRGRTSVSTDTQYF. The CDR3, as DNA: TGCAGCGTTGAAGATCGGGGCCGGACTAGCGTTAGCACAGATACGCAGTATTTT.

The chain carries TRBV12-3 or TRBV12-4 and TRBJ1-4; D ambiguous. V lost 6 bases and J 7 bases, leaving 9 bases between the germline ends. This CDR3 has 12 amino acids. The CDR3 bases are TGTGCCAGCAGCCCCGACCCTGAAAAACTGTTTTTT. This encodes CASSPDPEKLFF.

J is TRBJ2-7 and V is TRBV6-2 or TRBV6-3; D gene unclear. CDR1 MNHEY and CDR2 SVGEGT come from the germline V gene. V was shortened by 4 bases and J by 3 bases, with 10 bases between the two germline ends. The CDR3 loop spans 13 amino acids. The CDR3 DNA reads as TGTGCCAGCAGTTTCACTCCGGGCTACGAGCAGTACGTC. Its translation: CASSFTPGYEQYV.

This chain joins TRBV19 and TRBJ2-4; tentatively, D is TRBD2 (6 bases). This CDR3 is 13 amino acids long. The V gene's germline CDR1 is LNHDA and CDR2 SQIVND (reference sequence). The V and J ends lost 8 bases and 0 bases respectively, with 8 bases between them. CDR3 sequence (DNA): TGTGCCAGTGGACTAATAGCCAAAAACATTCAGTACTTC. Its translation: CASGLIAKNIQYF.

This sequence joins TRBV11-2 and TRBJ2-5, with D perhaps matching TRBD2 (6 bases). Germline CDR1 is SGHAT and CDR2 is FQNNGV. With 4 bases removed from V and 7 bases from J, the gap between germline ends came to 10 bases. The CDR3 consists of 12 residues. Written as DNA, the CDR3 is TGTGCCAGCAGCTCCGGGCGGGGGACCCAGTACTTC. Amino acid sequence: CASSSGRGTQYF.

The genes are TRBV5-6 and TRBJ1-2, with unresolved D. Trimming removed 4 bases from V and 8 bases from J, with 21 bases in between. The germline gives CDR1 SGHDT, CDR2 YYEEEE. The CDR3 spans 15 residues. This CDR3 is CASSPQRAVSGGYTF. CDR3 sequence (DNA): TGTGCCAGCAGCCCTCAGCGCGCAGTGAGTGGGGGCTACACCTTC.

This chain uses TRBV7-2 with TRBJ1-6; TRBD1 is a possible D gene (5 bases). The CDR3 totals 14 residues. The germline V gene encodes CDR1 SGHTA and CDR2 FQGNSA. Trimming pared 6 bases from V and 11 bases from J, leaving 17 bases between. Here the CDR3 DNA reads TGTGCCAGCAGTCGGGACCGCCAAGGGGCACCCCTCCACTTT. Its translation: CASSRDRQGAPLHF.

This sequence joins TRBV3-1 and TRBJ1-6; 12 nucleotides agree with TRBD1. V dropped 2 bases and J dropped 10; count of bases not matched to a gene: 3. The CDR3 is 15 residues long. Germline V CDR1 and CDR2: LGHDT, YNNKEL (reference sequence). CDR3 sequence: CASSQFGTGGSPLHF. CDR3 bases: TGTGCCAGCAGCCAATTTGGGACAGGGGGCTCACCCCTCCACTTT.

V is TRBV7-2 and J is TRBJ2-3, with D maybe TRBD2 (5 bases). The CDR3 is 14 residues long. Trimming took off 1 base at V and 4 bases at J, with 9 bases between the two ends. Germline V CDR1 and CDR2: SGHTA, FQGNSA. Here the CDR3 DNA reads TGTGCCAGCAGCTTAGGGCCGGGGTCAGATACGCAGTATTTT. This sequence encodes CASSLGPGSDTQYF.

This clonotype has only one observation. V is TRBV6-5 and J is TRBJ1-1; no firm D call. The V end lost 7 bases, the J end lost 6 bases, and 18 bases lay between the germline ends. This CDR3 contains 14 residues. Germline V CDR1 and CDR2: MNHEY, SVGAGI. CDR3 coding DNA: TGTGCCAGCATAGGGATGAGATTGAGCGCTGAAGCTTTCTTT. Translation gives CASIGMRLSAEAFF.

With respect to this clonotype: An end of the junction differs from the germline gene, which may be a read error. This chain links TRBV7-7 with TRBJ2-3, with D tentatively TRBD1 (5 bases). CDR1 SSHAT and CDR2 FNYEAQ come from the germline V gene (reference sequence). This CDR3 contains 14 residues. The CDR3 sequence: CASSLQGNTDTQYF. The CDR3 nucleotides read TGTGCTAGCAGCTTGCAGGGCAACACAGATACGCAGTATTTT.

CDR3 residues: CASSQGLRRMEETQYF. The CDR3 DNA reads TGTGCCAGCAGCCAGGGTTTGCGTCGAATGGAGGAGACCCAGTACTTC. The J gene is TRBJ2-5, the V gene TRBV14; D not certain. CDR1 and CDR2 from the germline V gene are SGHDN and FVKESK. The CDR3 consists of 16 residues. V lost 3 bases, J lost 5 bases, and 19 bases lay in between.

The rearrangement joins TRBV29-1 to TRBJ1-1, with no clear D. Trimming stripped 4 bases from V and 1 base from J, with 10 bases between. The germline V gene encodes CDR1 SQVTM and CDR2 ANQGSEA. This CDR3 contains 13 residues. The CDR3, as DNA: TGCAGCGTTGCGAAGGGTTGGAACACTGAAGCTTTCTTT. Its translation is CSVAKGWNTEAFF.

This clonotype was detected only once. The genes are TRBV7-2 and TRBJ1-5; 9 bases fit TRBD1. The V gene end was trimmed by 3 bases and the J gene end by 3 bases; junction bases not matched to a gene: 9. Germline CDR1 is SGHTA and CDR2 is FQGNSA. The CDR3 length is 17 residues. CDR3 sequence reads: CASSLHRTGVVNQPQHF. In DNA form, the CDR3 reads TGTGCCAGCAGCTTGCATCGGACAGGGGTGGTCAATCAGCCCCAGCATTTT.

This chain links TRBV19 with TRBJ2-2; D possibly corresponds to TRBD1 (5 bases). The germline V gene encodes CDR1 LNHDA and CDR2 SQIVND (reference sequence). This CDR3 comprises 15 residues. Trimming cost V 4 bases and J 0 bases, with 9 bases left between them. CDR3 in DNA: TGTGCCAGTAGTACCCAGGGTACGAACACCGGGGAGCTGTTTTTT. It encodes CASSTQGTNTGELFF.

The CDR3 loop is CASSDVTGRQPLHF. The CDR3 DNA is TGTGCCAGCAGTGATGTGACAGGGCGGCAACCCCTCCACTTT. V gene TRBV2 combines with J gene TRBJ1-6; 7 bases agree with TRBD1. CDR1 and CDR2 from the germline V gene are SNHLY and FYNNEI. The trim removed 3 bases at V and 12 bases at J, leaving 8 bases unmatched. The CDR3 spans 14 residues.

This clonotype has just a few counts. The chain recombines TRBV6-1 with TRBJ2-7; D possibly corresponds to TRBD1 (6 bases). The germline V and J ends were trimmed by 9 bases and 3 bases, with 15 bases remaining between them. The CDR3 is 13 residues long. Germline lookup yields CDR1 MNHNS and CDR2 SASEGT. The CDR3 loop is CASNAQGVYEQYF. The CDR3 bases are TGTGCCAGTAACGCACAGGGAGTCTACGAGCAGTACTTC.